This record concerns one T cell receptor (beta chain) sequence. Its antigen is not yet known. No per-base quality is available; no much larger clone lies one base away. This sample was taken from a study of identical twins listed by TCRdb under 2016. The study in broad terms: TCR alpha and beta repertoires from monozygotic twins, unrelated adults of various ages and cord blood were deep-sequenced to test whether fetal clonotypes persist. Replicate twin experiments were performed at different times using different library preparation protocols to rule out contamination.

Results and caveats for the whole study, not just this receptor: In monozygotic twins, recombination models systematically underestimated out-of-frame TCR alpha sharing, but the models matched the sharing seen between unrelated individuals. Because the same donors could not be followed over many years, the conclusions relied on cross-sectional statistical analysis. Excess twin sharing in beta out-of-frame sequences was weaker because fewer shared sequences lowered the signal-to-noise ratio. Compared with coincidental sharing between unrelated individuals, out-of-frame TCR alpha sequences shared between twins had an excess of sequences with low generation probability. Zero-insertion analyses could be partly confounded by invariant T cells such as MAIT and iNKT, although diverse VJ usage argued against such confounding for most clonotypes. Fewer insertions were carried by abundant cord blood beta clonotypes; a weaker similar trend was observed in young adult naive repertoires, while no such trend was observed in memory repertoires.

From its cysteine to its phenylalanine, the CDR3 spans 14 amino acids. Just CDR3 DNA is preserved here, 42 bases in frame from base 1. V lost 1 base and J lost 7 bases; the stretch between them is 11 bases long. Via the germline V gene, CDR1 is MNHNS and CDR2 SASEGT. The library was generated by 5' RACE. The sample was run on an Illumina HiSeq 2000. Template switching introduced a universal primer binding site; the final cDNA contained a unique molecular identifier, enabling accurate counting of TCR cDNA molecules. Specific primers in the conserved constant-segment region were used to synthesize first-strand cDNA for the TCR alpha and beta chains. To control for contamination, each cDNA library was double barcoded with a SMART-Mk sample barcode plus Illumina barcodes. TruSeq adapter sequences and Illumina sample barcodes were added in two successive PCR steps. The Illumina HiSeq platform was used with custom primers to sequence TCR alpha and beta cDNA libraries. In the source study's methods: Unique molecular identifiers were extracted from raw reads with MiGEC, and CDR3 positions were determined with MiXCR. For each individual, recombination models were inferred using an EM algorithm with the repgenHMM and IGoR tools. Shared clonotypes were analyzed with the tcR package in R, and sharing was normalized by the product of cloneset sizes. Out-of-frame nonproductive sequences were analyzed to study raw recombination free of thymic and clonal selection effects. TCRdb cleaned the public reads at Q25 with fastp, built clones with MiXCR and kept in-frame beta chains. When rows share a CDR3 protein, they turn into one entry using the most common DNA and genes. TCRdb's processing, not the authors', yielded these V and J calls. For this sample there are a few hundred thousand distinct CDR3 sequences; around a tenth appear just once. The top ten hold roughly 3% of the sample.

Only healthy Caucasian donors were included. Three pairs of female monozygotic twins, all aged about 18 to 30 years, were included in the twin cohort. Peripheral blood mononuclear cells were used as the source from which RNA for TCR libraries was isolated. In addition, the sample was reused for a study of yellow fever vaccine responses in identical twins. As that second paper reports: According to the authors, the vaccine-induced T cell response in identical twins seemed to be partly convergent and partly specific to each individual. In the study, vaccine-responding T cell clones were precisely tracked in identical twins.

The chain is encoded by TRBV6-1 joined to TRBJ1-5; perhaps TRBD1 is the D gene, with 6 bases matching. The source of this sequence is a woman younger than 35 in good health. The sample consisted of PBMCs. Here is the DNA: TGTGCCAGCAGTGAAGTAACAGGGAAACAGCCCCAGCATTTT. The translation is CASSEVTGKQPQHF.